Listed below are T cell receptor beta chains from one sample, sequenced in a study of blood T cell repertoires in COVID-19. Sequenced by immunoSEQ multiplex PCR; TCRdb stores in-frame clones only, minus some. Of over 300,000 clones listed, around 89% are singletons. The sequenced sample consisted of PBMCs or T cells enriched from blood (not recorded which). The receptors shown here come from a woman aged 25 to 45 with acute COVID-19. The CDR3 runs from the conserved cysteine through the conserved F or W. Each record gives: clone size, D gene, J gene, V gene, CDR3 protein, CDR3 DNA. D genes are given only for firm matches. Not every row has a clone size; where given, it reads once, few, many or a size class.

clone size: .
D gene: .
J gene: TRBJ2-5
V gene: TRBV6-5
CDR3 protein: CASNSQETQYF
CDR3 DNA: TGTGCCAGCAACAGCCAAGAGACCCAGTACTTC

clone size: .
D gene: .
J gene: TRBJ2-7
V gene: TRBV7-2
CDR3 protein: CASSLARGGASEQYF
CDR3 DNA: TGTGCCAGCAGCTTAGCGAGGGGGGGGGCGTCCGAGCAGTACTTC

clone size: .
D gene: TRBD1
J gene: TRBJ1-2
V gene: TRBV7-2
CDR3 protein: CASSLSTGRPGYGYTF
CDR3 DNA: TGTGCCAGCAGCCTCTCGACAGGGCGGCCCGGCTATGGCTACACCTTC

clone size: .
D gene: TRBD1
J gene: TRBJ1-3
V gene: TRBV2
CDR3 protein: CASAQGASGNTIYF
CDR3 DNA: TGTGCCAGCGCCCAGGGGGCTTCTGGAAACACCATATATTTT

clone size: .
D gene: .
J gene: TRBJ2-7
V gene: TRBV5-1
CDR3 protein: CASSLYPSSYEQYF
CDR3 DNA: TGCGCCAGCAGCCTCTACCCGAGCTCGTACGAGCAGTACTTC

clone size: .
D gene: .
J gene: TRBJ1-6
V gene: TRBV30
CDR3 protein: CAWSGTVRNSPLHF
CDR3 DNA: TGTGCCTGGAGTGGAACAGTTCGTAATTCACCCCTCCACTTT

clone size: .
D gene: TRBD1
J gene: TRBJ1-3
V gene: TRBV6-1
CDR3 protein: CASSEGTGVGNTIYF
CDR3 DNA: TGTGCCAGCAGTGAAGGGACAGGGGTCGGAAACACCATATATTTT

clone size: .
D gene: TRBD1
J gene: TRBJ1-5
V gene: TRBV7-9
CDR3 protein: CASSRDSFNQPQHF
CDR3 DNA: TGTGCCAGCAGCAGGGACAGCTTCAATCAGCCCCAGCATTTT

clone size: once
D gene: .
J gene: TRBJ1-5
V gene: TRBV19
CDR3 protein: CASNNRQSNQPQHF
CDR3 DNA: TGTGCCAGTAACAACAGACAGAGCAATCAGCCCCAGCATTTT

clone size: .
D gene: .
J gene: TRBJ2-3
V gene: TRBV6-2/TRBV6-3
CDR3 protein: CASSPHLGLGTSTDTQYF
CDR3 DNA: TGTGCCAGCAGCCCGCACCTAGGACTGGGTACTAGCACAGATACGCAGTATTTT

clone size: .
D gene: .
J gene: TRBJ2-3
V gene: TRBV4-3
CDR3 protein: CASSQERTSTDTQYF
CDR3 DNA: TGCGCCAGCAGCCAGGAGAGGACTAGCACAGATACGCAGTATTTT

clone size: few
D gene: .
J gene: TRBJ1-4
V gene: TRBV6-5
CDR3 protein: CASISQGFTNEKLFF
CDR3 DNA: TGTGCCAGCATTAGTCAGGGATTCACTAATGAAAAACTGTTTTTT

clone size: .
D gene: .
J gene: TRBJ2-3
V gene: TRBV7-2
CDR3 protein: CASRDFFLAHVADTQYF
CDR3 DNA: TGTGCCAGCAGGGACTTCTTTCTAGCTCACGTGGCAGATACGCAGTATTTT

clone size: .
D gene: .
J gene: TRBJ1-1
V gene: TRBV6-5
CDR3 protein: CASSYGQGPEAFF
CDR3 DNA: TGTGCCAGCAGTTACGGGCAGGGGCCTGAAGCTTTCTTT

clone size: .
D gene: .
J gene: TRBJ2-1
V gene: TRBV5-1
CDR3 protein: CASSLEATVSYNEQFF
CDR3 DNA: TGCGCCAGCAGCTTGGAGGCTACAGTCTCCTACAATGAGCAGTTCTTC

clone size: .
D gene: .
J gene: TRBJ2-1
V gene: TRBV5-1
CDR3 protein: CASSLMSNEQFF
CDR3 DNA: TGCGCCAGCAGCTTGATGAGCAATGAGCAGTTCTTC

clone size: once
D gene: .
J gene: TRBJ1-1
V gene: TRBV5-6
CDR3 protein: CASSLGGGAIAFF
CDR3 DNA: TGTGCCAGCAGCTTGGGTGGGGGCGCGATAGCTTTCTTT

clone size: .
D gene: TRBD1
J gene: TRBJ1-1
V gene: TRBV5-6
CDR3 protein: CASSPPSGTGLTEAFF
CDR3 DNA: TGTGCCAGCAGCCCCCCCTCCGGGACAGGATTGACTGAAGCTTTCTTT

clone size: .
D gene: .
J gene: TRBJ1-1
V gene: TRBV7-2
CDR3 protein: CASSLEARREAFF
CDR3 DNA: TGTGCCAGCAGCTTAGAGGCCCGGAGGGAAGCTTTCTTT

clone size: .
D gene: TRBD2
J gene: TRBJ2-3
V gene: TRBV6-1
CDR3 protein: CASSESAGGTTDTQYF
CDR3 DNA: TGTGCCAGCAGTGAATCGGCGGGGGGCACCACAGATACGCAGTATTTT

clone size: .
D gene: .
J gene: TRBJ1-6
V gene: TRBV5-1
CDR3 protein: CASSARDNASPLHF
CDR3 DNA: TGCGCCAGCAGCGCCCGGGACAACGCTTCACCCCTCCACTTT

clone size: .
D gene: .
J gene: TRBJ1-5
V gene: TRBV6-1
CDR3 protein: CASSESLSNQPQHF
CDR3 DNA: TGTGCCAGCAGTGAGAGTTTGAGCAATCAGCCCCAGCATTTT

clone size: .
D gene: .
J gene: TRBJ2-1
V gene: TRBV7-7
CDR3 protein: CASSLSVGGPQEQFF
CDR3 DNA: TGTGCCAGCAGCTTATCGGTGGGGGGGCCGCAGGAGCAGTTCTTC

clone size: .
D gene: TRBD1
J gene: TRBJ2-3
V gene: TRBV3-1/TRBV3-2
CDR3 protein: CASSQYPARDSHTDTQYF
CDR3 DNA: TGTGCCAGCAGCCAATACCCGGCTCGGGACAGCCACACAGATACGCAGTATTTT

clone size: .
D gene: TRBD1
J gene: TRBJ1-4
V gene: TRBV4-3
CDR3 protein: CASSQHSPYRGRDEKLFF
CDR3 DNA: TGCGCCAGCAGCCAACATAGCCCCTACAGGGGGCGCGATGAAAAACTGTTTTTT

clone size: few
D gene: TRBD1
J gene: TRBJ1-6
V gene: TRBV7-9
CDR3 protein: CASSRERTGRNSPLHF
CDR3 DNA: TGTGCCAGCAGCAGGGAACGGACAGGTCGGAATTCACCCCTCCACTTT

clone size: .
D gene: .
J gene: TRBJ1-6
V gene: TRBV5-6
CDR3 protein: CASSSRTGGNSPLHF
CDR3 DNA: TGTGCCAGCAGCAGCAGAACAGGAGGGAATTCACCCCTCCACTTT

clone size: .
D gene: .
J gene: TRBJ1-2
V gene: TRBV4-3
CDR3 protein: CASSQDNNLRGYGYTF
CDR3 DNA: TGCGCCAGCAGCCAAGATAATAACTTAAGGGGCTATGGCTACACCTTC

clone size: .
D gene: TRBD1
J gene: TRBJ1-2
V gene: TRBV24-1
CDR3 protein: CATSVGTATNYGYTF
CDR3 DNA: TGTGCCACCAGTGTGGGGACAGCTACTAACTATGGCTACACCTTC

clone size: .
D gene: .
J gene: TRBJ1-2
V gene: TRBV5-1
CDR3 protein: CASSLTEVGGYTF
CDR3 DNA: TGCGCCAGCAGCTTGACGGAGGTGGGTGGCTACACCTTC

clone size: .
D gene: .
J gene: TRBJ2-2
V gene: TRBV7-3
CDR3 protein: CASSFKSDPVGTGELFF
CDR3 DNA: TGTGCCAGCAGCTTCAAATCTGATCCCGTCGGGACCGGGGAGCTGTTTTTT

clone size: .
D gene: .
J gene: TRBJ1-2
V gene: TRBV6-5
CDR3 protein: CASRQHTTGFGYTF
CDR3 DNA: TGTGCCAGCAGACAGCACACTACAGGATTTGGCTACACCTTC

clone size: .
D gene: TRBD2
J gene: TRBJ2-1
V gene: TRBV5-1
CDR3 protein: CASRTSGPDNEQFF
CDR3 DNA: TGCGCCAGCCGGACTAGCGGACCTGACAATGAGCAGTTCTTC

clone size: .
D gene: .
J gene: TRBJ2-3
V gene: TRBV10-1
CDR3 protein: CASSESSGGFWDTQYF
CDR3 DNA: TGCGCCAGCAGTGAGTCGAGCGGCGGGTTTTGGGATACGCAGTATTTT